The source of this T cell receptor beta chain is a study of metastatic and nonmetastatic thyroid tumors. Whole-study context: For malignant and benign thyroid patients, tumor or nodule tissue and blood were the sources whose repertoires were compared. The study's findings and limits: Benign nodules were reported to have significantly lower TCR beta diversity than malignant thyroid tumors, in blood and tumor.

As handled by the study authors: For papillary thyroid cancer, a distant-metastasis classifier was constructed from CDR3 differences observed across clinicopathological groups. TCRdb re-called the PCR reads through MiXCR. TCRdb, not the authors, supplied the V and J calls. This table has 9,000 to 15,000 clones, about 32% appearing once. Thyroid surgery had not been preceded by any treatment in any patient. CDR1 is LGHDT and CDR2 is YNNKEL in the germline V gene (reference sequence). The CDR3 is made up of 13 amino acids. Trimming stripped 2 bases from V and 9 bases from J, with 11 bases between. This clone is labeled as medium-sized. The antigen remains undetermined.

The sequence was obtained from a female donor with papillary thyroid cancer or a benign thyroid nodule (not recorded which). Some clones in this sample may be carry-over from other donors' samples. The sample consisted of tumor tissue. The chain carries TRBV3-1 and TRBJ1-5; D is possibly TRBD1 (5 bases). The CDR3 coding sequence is TGTGCCAGCAGCCAACAGGGAGGTTGGCCCCAGCATTTT. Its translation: CASSQQGGWPQHF.